This TCR beta chain was recovered during a study of blood T cells in healthy people across ages. It was about 9.4 milliliters of peripheral blood that were drawn from each donor. The authors extracted at least 5 micrograms of total RNA per sample. Note on this clonotype: No antigen is known for it.

The germline V gene has CDR1 SGDLS and CDR2 YYNGEE. CDR3 length: 17 amino acids. Through a sample-barcoded 5' primer and a J-beta primer mix, a second PCR was run for roughly 7 to 11 cycles. TCRdb fed the 5' RACE reads into MiXCR, producing one record per CDR3 protein. The sample has around 1,100,000 distinct CDR3 sequences, 35% to 45% seen once; the top ten hold around 13%. Study-level points and caveats: Estimated diversity across one million T cells was deemed an underestimate.

This TCR was sampled from a man between 18 and 35 years old in good health. Sequenced material: blood. The V gene is TRBV9, the J gene TRBJ2-1; either TRBD1 or TRBD2 may supply D (5 bases each). The DNA end favors TRBJ2-7, so the J call may be wrong. The chain's CDR3 is CASSERGPPPSYNEQYF. The DNA of the CDR3 is TGTGCCAGCAGCGAGAGGGGACCTCCTCCCTCCTACAATGAGCAGTACTTC.